These 20 T cell receptor beta chains were sequenced from one sample in a study of CD8+ T cells in alopecia areata (dated 2018 in TCRdb). The treatment or condition label, as the study defines it: oral pan-JAK inhibitor, 5-10 mg twice daily. Library preparation used the immunoSEQ multiplex PCR assay. RNA was extracted from all samples and reverse transcribed into cDNA, which served as template for TCR sequencing. The clones in this table, taken by TCRdb from immuneACCESS, are in-frame only. Not every clone is retained; where verified, under half of the shortfall comes from an unresolved V gene, and the cause of the rest is unknown. The sample table lists fewer than 250,000 clones, around two fifths of them with a count of one. The ten biggest clones cover almost 0.5% of the sample. The sequencing here drew on CD4+ T cells sorted from blood, taken between weeks 30 and 35, from a patient treated with tofacitinib. The origin of the receptors is a human donor with alopecia areata.

The gene calls are TRBV29-1 and TRBJ1-1; 10 bases map to TRBD1. V lost 1 base, J lost 5 bases, and 4 bases stayed unmatched. This CDR3 spans 14 amino acids. The germline gives CDR1 SQVTM, CDR2 ANQGSEA. The CDR3 loop is CSVEGRQGATEAFF. In DNA, the CDR3 is TGCAGCGTTGAAGGGAGACAGGGGGCAACTGAAGCTTTCTTT.

This clone has more than one count but fewer than ten. The rearrangement uses TRBV7-2 and TRBJ2-7; possibly TRBD1 for D (6 bases). Trimming took 2 bases from V and 7 from J, leaving 21 bases between them. This CDR3 has 16 residues. Germline CDR1 reads SGHTA; CDR2 reads FQGNSA. This chain's CDR3 is CASSLFAQGRNGEQYF. The DNA of the CDR3 is TGTGCCAGCAGCTTATTCGCACAGGGTAGAAATGGGGAGCAGTACTTC.

The gene calls are TRBV10-3 and TRBJ2-5; D unresolved. The V gene lost 5 bases and the J gene lost 5 bases, with 21 bases spanning the gap. CDR3 length equals 16 residues. Germline values: CDR1 ENHRY, CDR2 SYGVKD. The CDR3 DNA reads as TGTGCCATCAGTACCGCTTTGGGGTCTCTGGGGGAGACCCAGTACTTC. It is translated as CAISTALGSLGETQYF.

CDR3 in DNA: TGTGCCAGCATGGCTAGCGGTTCCTACAATGAGCAGTTCTTC. It specifies CASMASGSYNEQFF. The chain combines TRBV2 with TRBJ2-1, with 7 nucleotides matching TRBD2. Per germline, CDR1 SNHLY and CDR2 FYNNEI. The CDR3 consists of 14 residues. V trimming: 7 bases; J trimming: 1 base; junction bases outside the gene matches: 4.

This chain uses TRBV5-4 with TRBJ2-3; D not certain. The CDR3 is made up of 11 amino acids. V lost 1 base and J 7 bases, leaving 4 bases between the germline ends. CDR1 is SGHNT and CDR2 is YYREEE in the germline V gene (reference sequence). The DNA of the CDR3 is TGTGCCAGCAGCTTGATGAATACGCAGTATTTT. Its translation: CASSLMNTQYF.

This clone came up a few times. V usage is TRBV15 and J usage is TRBJ1-1, with 9 positions matching TRBD1. The germline gives CDR1 LNHNV, CDR2 YYDKDF (reference sequence). Trimming at V came to 0 bases and at J to 8 bases, leaving 1 base not matched to a gene. The CDR3 extends over 13 amino acids. The CDR3 spells CATSRDGTGEAFF. The DNA for the CDR3 is TGTGCCACCAGCAGAGATGGGACAGGGGAAGCTTTCTTT.

The table lists this clone with a few counts. The gene calls are TRBV5-1 and TRBJ2-7; D is possibly TRBD1 (6 bases). Trimming left V 3 bases short and J 2 bases short, with 15 bases between. The CDR3 consists of 15 residues. The germline V gene has CDR1 SGHRS and CDR2 YFSETQ. CDR3 sequence: CASSSISGATYEQYF. The CDR3 DNA is TGCGCCAGCAGCTCAATATCAGGGGCGACCTACGAGCAGTACTTC.

Note on this clone: A junction end diverges from the germline sequence, so it may reflect a read error. The chain uses TRBV7-7 and TRBJ2-1; TRBD2 aligns across 9 bases. CDR1 and CDR2 from the germline V gene are SSHAT and FNYEAQ (reference sequence). This CDR3 spans 13 amino acids. This CDR3 reads CASSLAGGNEQFF. In nucleotides, the CDR3 is TGTGCTAGCAGCTTGGCGGGAGGGAATGAGCAGTTCTTC. The whole variable domain, remainder taken from reference TRBV7-7 and TRBJ2-1, is GAGVSQSPRYKVTKRGQDVTLRCDPISSHATLYWYQQALGQGPEFLTYFNYEAQPDKSGLPSDRFSAERPEGSISTLTIQRTEQRDSAMYRCASSLAGGNEQFFGPGTRLTVL.

This clone was detected a few times. The sample carries other DNA sequences with the same CDR3. The chain is built from TRBV5-1 and TRBJ1-1, with 7 bases matching TRBD1. Trimming cost V 0 bases and J 1 base; bases outside gene matches: 0. Germline V gene data show CDR1 as SGHRS and CDR2 as YFSETQ. The length of the CDR3 is 14 residues. CDR3 coding DNA: TGCGCCAGCAGCTTGGGGACAGGGAACACTGAAGCTTTCTTT. Translated, it gives CASSLGTGNTEAFF. The full variable domain, in which reference TRBV5-1 and TRBJ1-1 provide the parts outside the CDR3, is KAGVTQTPRYLIKTRGQQVTLSCSPISGHRSVSWYQQTPGQGLQFLFEYFSETQRNKGNFPGRFSGRQFSNSRSEMNVSTLELGDSALYLCASSLGTGNTEAFFGQGTRLTVV.

This clone was recorded a few times. The J gene is TRBJ2-3, the V gene TRBV7-9; D perhaps matches TRBD2 (6 bases). V lost 3 bases and J 2 bases, leaving 9 bases between the germline ends. The CDR3 consists of 14 residues. Germline loops: CDR1 SEHNR, CDR2 FQNEAQ (reference sequence). The CDR3 DNA sequence: TGTGCCAGCAGCTTTAGCGGAAACACAGATACGCAGTATTTT. Translated: CASSFSGNTDTQYF.

This clone was seen a few times. The chain has TRBV29-1 and TRBJ2-4; D not certain. This CDR3 is built from 14 residues. Between the trimmed V and J ends, which lost 4 bases and 0 bases, there was a span of 10 bases. Looked up from germline, CDR1 is SQVTM and CDR2 is ANQGSEA. CDR3 region: CSVGSGVAKNIQYF. DNA for the CDR3: TGCAGCGTTGGTTCCGGTGTAGCCAAAAACATTCAGTACTTC.

The rearrangement joins TRBV6-1 to TRBJ1-2; 8 nucleotides align to TRBD1. The V gene end was trimmed by 4 bases and the J gene end by 8 bases; junction bases not matched to a gene: 12. This CDR3 region has 15 residues. Germline V gives CDR1 MNHNS, CDR2 SASEGT. The CDR3 sequence: CASSVTSDRGGGYTF. The CDR3 region has the DNA TGTGCCAGCAGTGTTACCTCCGACAGGGGAGGAGGCTACACCTTC.

This clone showed up just a few times. This chain connects TRBV7-8 to TRBJ2-2; the D gene is possibly TRBD2 (5 bases). The CDR3 spans 15 residues. Trimming pared 2 bases from V and 5 bases from J, leaving 12 bases between. Per germline, CDR1 SGHVS and CDR2 FQNEAQ. As DNA, the CDR3 is TGTGCCAGCAGCTTAAATTCGGGATGGACCGGGGAGCTGTTTTTT. This sequence encodes CASSLNSGWTGELFF.

This chain uses TRBV9 with TRBJ2-6; possibly TRBD1 or TRBD2 for D (5 bases each). The CDR3 has 16 residues. Germline values: CDR1 SGDLS, CDR2 YYNGEE. Trimming cost V 5 bases and J 4 bases, with 16 bases left between them. The CDR3 here is CASSVPPGTGANVLTF. The CDR3 bases are TGTGCCAGCAGTGTCCCTCCCGGGACCGGGGCCAACGTCCTGACTTTC.

This clone was seen only a few times. This chain joins TRBV28 and TRBJ2-1; the match to TRBD2 covers 7 bases. The CDR3 covers 15 residues. The V and J ends lost 3 bases and 5 bases, in that order; junction bases with no gene match: 7. CDR1 is MDHEN, CDR2 SYDVKM, per germline. The DNA for the CDR3 is TGTGCCAGCAGTTTGGGAACGCGGGGGAACAATGAGCAGTTCTTC. Translation: CASSLGTRGNNEQFF.

The gene calls are TRBV7-8 and TRBJ2-1; a weak D match, TRBD2 (6 bases). The CDR3 has 16 amino acids. From germline, CDR1 is SGHVS and CDR2 FQNEAQ. V shed 6 bases and J shed 0 bases, with 15 bases lying between them. The CDR3 region is CASSTDGGSSYNEQFF. As DNA, the CDR3 is TGTGCCAGCAGTACCGACGGGGGTAGCTCCTACAATGAGCAGTTCTTC.

The chain couples TRBV4-1 to TRBJ1-1; TRBD1 is a possible D gene (5 bases). The CDR3 covers 12 residues. Germline CDR1 reads MGHRA; CDR2 reads YSYEKL. V was shortened by 3 bases and J by 11 bases, with 13 bases between the two germline ends. DNA for the CDR3: TGCGCCAGCAGCCACTGGGGTCGGGGGGCTTTCTTT. This encodes CASSHWGRGAFF.

This rearrangement joins TRBV4-1 to TRBJ1-4; D is possibly TRBD1 (6 bases). The V gene lost 7 bases and the J gene lost 4 bases, with 10 bases spanning the gap. Germline V gene lookup returns CDR1 MGHRA and CDR2 YSYEKL. The CDR3 has 13 amino acids. The CDR3 nucleotides read TGCGCCAGCACCCGGACAGTTAATGAAAAACTGTTTTTT. It encodes CASTRTVNEKLFF.

The sample holds a few counts of this clone. The rearrangement links TRBV7-9 to TRBJ1-1; D is possibly TRBD1 (6 bases). CDR3 length: 14 amino acids. The V and J ends lost 4 bases and 5 bases respectively, with 14 bases between them. Germline lookup yields CDR1 SEHNR and CDR2 FQNEAQ (reference sequence). The CDR3 here is CASSSRQEVTEAFF. DNA of the CDR3: TGTGCCAGCAGCTCCAGACAGGAAGTAACTGAAGCTTTCTTT.

The chain is built from TRBV30 and TRBJ2-1, with 8 bases identical to TRBD2. V trimming: 0 bases; J trimming: 8 bases; junction bases outside the gene matches: 9. The CDR3 extends over 15 amino acids. CDR1 is GTSNPN and CDR2 is SVGIG in the germline V gene (reference sequence). This chain's CDR3 is CAWSVGAGDDDEQFF. The CDR3 bases are TGTGCCTGGAGTGTCGGAGCGGGAGATGACGATGAGCAGTTCTTC.